Listed here are 8 T cell receptor beta chains from one sample, sequenced in a study of Ad26.COV2.S vaccination and SARS-CoV-2 variants. Assay used: immunoSEQ multiplex PCR; TCRdb lists only in-frame clones, some missing. This sample carries a few hundred thousand clones, around 86% of them seen once, and the ten largest clones take around 3.6%. Treatment given: some 20 received Ad26.COV2.S at low or high dose, single or two shots; about 5 received placebo; per-sample allocation not given. Sampling occurred on day 63 after the first vaccine or placebo injection. The source material was peripheral blood, sampled in a trial of Ad26.COV2.S vaccine versus placebo. The receptor set was obtained from a person between 18 and 65 years old who received the Ad26.COV2.S COVID-19 vaccine or a placebo.

The genes are TRBV27 and TRBJ1-2; 9 nucleotides align to TRBD1. J lost 4 bases, V lost 6 bases, and 3 bases had no gene match. CDR3 size: 13 residues. The V gene's germline CDR1 is MNHEY and CDR2 SMNVEV (reference sequence). CDR3 DNA: TGTGCCAGCAGCTTGGACAGGGGCTATGGCTACACCTTC. Translation: CASSLDRGYGYTF.

The chain joins TRBV11-3 to TRBJ2-5; 9 nucleotides match TRBD2. CDR3 length: 16 amino acids. Germline-derived CDR1 and CDR2 are SGHNT and YENEEA. The V segment lost 0 bases and the J segment 5 bases; nucleotides outside the gene matches: 7. CDR3 region: CASSLDGLAPRETQYF. CDR3 bases: TGTGCCAGCAGCTTAGATGGACTAGCGCCAAGGGAGACCCAGTACTTC.

Written as DNA, the CDR3 is TGTGCCAGTAGTACTGCACTTACCAATGAGCAGTTCTTC. Translating it yields CASSTALTNEQFF. V gene TRBV19 combines with J gene TRBJ2-1; D remains ambiguous. CDR1 is LNHDA, CDR2 SQIVND, per germline (reference sequence). V was clipped by 4 bases and J by 6 bases, with 10 bases between them. The CDR3 is 13 amino acids.

The chain carries TRBV30 and TRBJ1-4, with 8 bases fitting TRBD1. The germline CDR1 and CDR2 sequences are GTSNPN and SVGIG (reference sequence). V was pared by 0 bases and J by 7 bases, with 7 bases of the junction left unmatched. The CDR3 sequence is 15 residues long. The CDR3 DNA is TGTGCCTGGAGTGTAGCCAGGGGGCAAGGTGAAAAACTGTTTTTT. As protein: CAWSVARGQGEKLFF.

This sequence joins TRBV2 and TRBJ2-1; TRBD2 matches at 14 bases. The J segment lost 12 bases and the V segment lost 7 bases, leaving 8 bases of the junction unmatched. This CDR3 spans 14 amino acids. Germline-derived CDR1 and CDR2 are SNHLY and FYNNEI. CDR3 protein: CASIGLAGGGRQFF. The DNA of the CDR3 is TGTGCCAGCATCGGACTAGCGGGGGGCGGTAGGCAGTTCTTC.

The chain has TRBV5-1 and TRBJ2-7; TRBD1 might be the D (6 bases). Trimming took 1 base from V and 3 from J, leaving 11 bases between them. Germline loops: CDR1 SGHRS, CDR2 YFSETQ. The CDR3 has 14 residues. The CDR3 DNA follows: TGCGCCAGCAGCTTGAAGGGGGTGGACTACGAGCAGTACTTC. Its protein is CASSLKGVDYEQYF. The full variable domain, with the rest looked up from reference TRBV5-1 and TRBJ2-7, is KAGVTQTPRYLIKTRGQQVTLSCSPISGHRSVSWYQQTPGQGLQFLFEYFSETQRNKGNFPGRFSGRQFSNSRSEMNVSTLELGDSALYLCASSLKGVDYEQYFGPGTRLTVT.

The chain combines TRBV19 with TRBJ2-7; tentatively, D is TRBD1 (6 bases). Germline V gene lookup returns CDR1 LNHDA and CDR2 SQIVND (reference sequence). V lost 5 bases and J 3 bases, leaving 14 bases between the germline ends. The CDR3 has 14 residues. CDR3 bases: TGTGCCAGTAGTCTTGGGGGCCGAATCTACGAGCAGTACTTC. Translated: CASSLGGRIYEQYF.

This clone was detected only a few times. The rearrangement joins TRBV4-2 to TRBJ1-6; D possibly corresponds to TRBD1 (5 bases). Trimming removed 0 bases at V and 2 bases at J, with 14 bases between. Germline V gives CDR1 LGHNA, CDR2 YNFKEQ. The CDR3 contains 18 residues. The CDR3 sequence: CASSQDFRGTAYNSPLHF. CDR3 sequence (DNA): TGTGCCAGCAGCCAAGATTTTAGGGGAACTGCCTATAATTCACCCCTCCACTTT.